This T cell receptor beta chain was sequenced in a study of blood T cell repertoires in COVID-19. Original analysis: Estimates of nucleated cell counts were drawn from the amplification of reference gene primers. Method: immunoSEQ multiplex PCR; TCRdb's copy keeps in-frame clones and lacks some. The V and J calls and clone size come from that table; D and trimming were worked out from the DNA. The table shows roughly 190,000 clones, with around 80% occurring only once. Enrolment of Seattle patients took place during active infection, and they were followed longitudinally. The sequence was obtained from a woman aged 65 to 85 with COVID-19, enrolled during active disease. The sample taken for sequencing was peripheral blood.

In DNA form, the CDR3 reads TGTGCCACCAGTGACCCGATAGCTAGCGGGAGAAAGGGGGAGCAGTTCTTC. Amino acid sequence: CATSDPIASGRKGEQFF. The rearrangement uses TRBV24-1 and TRBJ2-1, with 10 nucleotides matching TRBD2. This CDR3 has 17 amino acids. Germline CDR1 is KGHDR and CDR2 is SFDVKD. The ends lost 4 bases at V and 10 bases at J; junction bases unmatched: 15.